Included here is one TCR beta chain sequence, with context. This clone appeared a single time. The target of this receptor is not known. One base away there is no much larger clone; base qualities are not given. This entry comes from a study of radiotherapy plus CTLA-4 blockade in lung cancer (dated by TCRdb to the late 2010s). As for the study more broadly: Among enrolled patients, around 20% had an objective response and 30% to 35% reached disease control.

Libraries were built with the immunoSEQ multiplex PCR assay. The source is immuneACCESS, and TCRdb retained only in-frame sequences with V and J called. Part of the clones is not carried over; for the studies checked, unresolved V genes explain less than half of this, and the remainder is unexplained. The sample has around 45,000 clones on record, approximately 79% of them singletons. Approximately 10% of the sample is in the top ten clones. The CDR3 measures 14 amino acids from cysteine to phenylalanine. The CDR3 DNA has 42 bases and is translated from base 1. The germline V gene provides CDR1 MNHEY and CDR2 SVGAGI. Clipping removes 0 bases from V and 4 bases from J, with 2 as the unmatched junction base count. The study tested focal radiation therapy combined with CTLA-4 blockade (ipilimumab) in patients with chemo-refractory metastatic non-small-cell lung cancer. The research as a whole found: After treatment with radiotherapy and ipilimumab, TCR clones that came from tumors expanded in the peripheral blood. The strongest predictors of response, as reported, were early dynamic changes in blood T cell clones along with a rise in serum interferon-beta after radiation.

The chain is assembled from TRBV6-5 and TRBJ1-1; TRBD1 matches 7 bases in the middle. Sequencing used peripheral blood, obtained from a patient treated with radiotherapy plus ipilimumab. The clonotype comes from a human donor with non-small cell lung cancer who had stable disease on radiotherapy plus ipilimumab. The sequenced DNA is TGTGCCAGCAGTTACTCGGACAGGCGCACTGAAGCTTTCTTT. Its product reads: CASSYSDRRTEAFF.